This TCR beta chain came from a study of blood T cell repertoires in COVID-19 (dated by TCRdb to the early 2020s). For the study in its entirety: The collaborator samples originated in the United States, Italy and Spain and spanned the acute and convalescent phases of COVID-19. The prospective study material was composed of cDNA or gDNA derived from T cells, B-cell-depleted T cells, or PBMCs. Subjects who had been exposed to COVID-19, were actively infected with it, or had recovered from it provided the deeply sampled blood TCRbeta repertoires that made up the dataset. The repertoires were released in a freely available public database intended as a resource for research on the immune response to SARS-CoV-2. Samples were obtained from the ongoing ImmuneRACE study (first 160 participants) and from some 1,300 subjects provided by 6 global collaborators. The sample metadata nearly always contained a de-identified subject ID, COVID-19 status, age in years and sex. HLA class I and class II types, where available, came from metadata supplied by the sample provider rather than from assay-based typing.

TCRbeta CDR3 regions were amplified from genomic DNA using the immunoSEQ Assay, a bias-controlled multiplex PCR. The study's own analysis went as follows. Within the assay, amplification of reference gene primers was used to estimate how many nucleated cells each sample contained. To quantify the absolute abundance of each unique TCRbeta CDR3 rearrangement, sequence reads were collapsed and filtered. For each sample, productive Simpson clonality was calculated as the square root of Simpson's diversity index across productive rearrangements. Imported from immuneACCESS, the table was reduced by TCRdb to in-frame sequences with V and J called. These copies leave out some clones; in studies compared against another copy, an unresolved V gene accounts for under half, and the cause of the remainder is not known. V and J calls and clone size are those listed in that table; D and trimming were worked out from the DNA. A total of approximately 94,000 clones appear in this sample, 85% to 90% of them only once. The ten largest account for approximately 5% of the sample.

Each collaborating institution followed its own protocols to collect whole blood in K2EDTA tubes. For TCRbeta analysis, collaborators shipped samples as frozen whole blood, isolated PBMCs, or DNA extracted from either of those sample types. According to the germline V gene (reference sequence), CDR1 reads SGHNT and CDR2 reads YYREEE. The V end gives up 4 bases and the J end 4 bases, leaving 6 bases in the junction not matched to a gene. CDR3 length: 14 amino acids, cysteine to phenylalanine. Only the CDR3 DNA stays, 42 bases, in frame from base 1. A note on this clone: Its antigen has not been determined. No much larger clone exists at a distance of one base, and base qualities are not known.

The paper as a whole reports these results and caveats: The quantity of clinical and demographic metadata differed by source and by participant and was supplied without curation.

The TCR originated in a human donor in a cohort sampled during active COVID-19. The V and J genes are TRBV5-4 and TRBJ2-5; 8 bases in the middle match TRBD1. The source material was peripheral blood. CDR3 loop: CASSPGQGRETQYF. At the DNA level, the sequence is TGTGCCAGCAGCCCTGGACAGGGAAGAGAGACCCAGTACTTC. This CDR3, with the reference TRBV5-4 and TRBJ2-5 proteins standing in past its ends, gives the full variable domain ETGVTQSPTHLIKTRGQQVTLRCSSQSGHNTVSWYQQALGQGPQFIFQYYREEENGRGNFPPRFSGLQFPNYSSELNVNALELDDSALYLCASSPGQGRETQYFGPGTRLLVL.